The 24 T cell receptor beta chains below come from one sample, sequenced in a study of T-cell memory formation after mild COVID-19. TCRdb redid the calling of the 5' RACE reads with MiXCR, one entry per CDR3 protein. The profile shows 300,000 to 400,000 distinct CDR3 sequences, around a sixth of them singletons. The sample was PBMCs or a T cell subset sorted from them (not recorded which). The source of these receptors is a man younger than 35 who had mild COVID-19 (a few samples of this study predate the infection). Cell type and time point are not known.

The CDR3 region has the DNA TGTGCCAGTCGTCCAGGGCTTGACGGCTACACTGAAGCTTTCTTT. Protein sequence: CASRPGLDGYTEAFF. This chain links TRBV27 with TRBJ1-1, with D possibly matching TRBD1 (5 bases). Germline CDR1 reads MNHEY; CDR2 reads SMNVEV (reference sequence). The CDR3 has 15 amino acids. V lost 9 bases and J 3 bases, leaving 20 bases between the germline ends.

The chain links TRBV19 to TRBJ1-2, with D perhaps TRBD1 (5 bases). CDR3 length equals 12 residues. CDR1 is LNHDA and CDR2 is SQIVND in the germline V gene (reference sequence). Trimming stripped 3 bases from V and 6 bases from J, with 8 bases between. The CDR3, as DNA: TGTGCCAGTAGTATTGGGGGAGATGGCTACACCTTC. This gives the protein CASSIGGDGYTF. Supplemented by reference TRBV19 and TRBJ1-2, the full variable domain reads DGGITQSPKYLFRKEGQNVTLSCEQNLNHDAMYWYRQDPGQGLRLIYYSQIVNDFQKGDIAEGYSVSREKKESFPLTVTSAQKNPTAFYLCASSIGGDGYTFGSGTRLTVV.

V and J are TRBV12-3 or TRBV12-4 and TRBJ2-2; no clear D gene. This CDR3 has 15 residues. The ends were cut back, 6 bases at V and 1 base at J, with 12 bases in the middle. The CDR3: CASRSRSLNTGELFF. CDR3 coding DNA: TGTGCCAGCAGGTCTAGGAGTTTGAACACCGGGGAGCTGTTTTTT.

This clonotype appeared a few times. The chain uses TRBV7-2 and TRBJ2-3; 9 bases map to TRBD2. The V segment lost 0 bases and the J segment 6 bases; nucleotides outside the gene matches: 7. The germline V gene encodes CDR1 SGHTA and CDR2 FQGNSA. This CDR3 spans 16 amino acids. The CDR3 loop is CASSLAVRGGGDTQYF. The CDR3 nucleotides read TGTGCCAGCAGCTTAGCGGTGCGGGGGGGCGGGGATACGCAGTATTTT.

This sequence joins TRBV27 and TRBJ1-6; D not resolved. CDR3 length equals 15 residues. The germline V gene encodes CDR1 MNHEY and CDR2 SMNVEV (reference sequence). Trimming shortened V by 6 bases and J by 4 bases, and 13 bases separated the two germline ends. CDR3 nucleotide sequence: TGTGCCAGCAGCCTCCAGAACCAGTATAATTCACCCCTCCACTTT. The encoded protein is CASSLQNQYNSPLHF.

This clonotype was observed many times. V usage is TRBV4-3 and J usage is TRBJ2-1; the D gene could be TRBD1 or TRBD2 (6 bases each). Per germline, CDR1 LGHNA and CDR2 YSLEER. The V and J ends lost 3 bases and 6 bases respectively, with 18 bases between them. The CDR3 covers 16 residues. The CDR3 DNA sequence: TGCGCCAGCAGCCAGTCGTTGGGGGGCGCCTCCAATGAGCAGTTCTTC. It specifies CASSQSLGGASNEQFF.

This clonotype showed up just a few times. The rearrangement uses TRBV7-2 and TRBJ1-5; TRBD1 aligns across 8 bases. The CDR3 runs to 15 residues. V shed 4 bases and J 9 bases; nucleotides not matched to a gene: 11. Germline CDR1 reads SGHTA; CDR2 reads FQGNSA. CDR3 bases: TGTGCCAGCAGCTCGACAGGGGCGCTCGTATGGCCCCAGCATTTT. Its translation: CASSSTGALVWPQHF.

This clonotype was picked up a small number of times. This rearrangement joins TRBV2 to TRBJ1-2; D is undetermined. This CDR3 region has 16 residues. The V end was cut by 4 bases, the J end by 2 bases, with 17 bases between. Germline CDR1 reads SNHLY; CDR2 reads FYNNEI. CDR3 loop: CASSGGLGITNYGYTF. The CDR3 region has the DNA TGTGCCAGCAGTGGAGGTTTAGGTATAACAAACTATGGCTACACCTTC.

As DNA, the CDR3 is TGTGCCAGCAGCTATTATGGGGCCCTATCGGATACGCAGTATTTT. This codes for CASSYYGALSDTQYF. V gene TRBV5-5 combines with J gene TRBJ2-3; D might be TRBD1 (5 bases). The CDR3 runs 15 residues. The germline V gene encodes CDR1 SGHKS and CDR2 YYEKEE (reference sequence). Trimming took off 3 bases at V and 6 bases at J, with 17 bases between the two ends.

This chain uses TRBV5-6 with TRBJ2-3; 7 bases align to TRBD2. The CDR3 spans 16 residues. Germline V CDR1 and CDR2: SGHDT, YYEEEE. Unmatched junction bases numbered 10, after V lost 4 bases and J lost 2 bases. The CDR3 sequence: CASSVSGSGDTDTQYF. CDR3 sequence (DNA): TGTGCCAGCAGCGTGTCTGGAAGCGGGGACACAGATACGCAGTATTTT.

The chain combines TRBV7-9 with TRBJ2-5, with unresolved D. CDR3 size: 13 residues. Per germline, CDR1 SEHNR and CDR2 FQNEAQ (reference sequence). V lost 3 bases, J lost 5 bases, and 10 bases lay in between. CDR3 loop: CASSFNRWETQYF. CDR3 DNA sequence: TGTGCCAGCAGCTTCAACCGCTGGGAGACCCAGTACTTC.

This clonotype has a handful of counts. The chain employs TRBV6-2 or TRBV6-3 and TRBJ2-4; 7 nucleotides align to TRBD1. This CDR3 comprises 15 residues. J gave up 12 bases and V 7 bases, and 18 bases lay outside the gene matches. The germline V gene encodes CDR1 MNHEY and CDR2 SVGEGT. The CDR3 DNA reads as TGTGCCAGCAACCCCTCTCGGTTTGGGGACAGATATCAGTACTTC. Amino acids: CASNPSRFGDRYQYF.

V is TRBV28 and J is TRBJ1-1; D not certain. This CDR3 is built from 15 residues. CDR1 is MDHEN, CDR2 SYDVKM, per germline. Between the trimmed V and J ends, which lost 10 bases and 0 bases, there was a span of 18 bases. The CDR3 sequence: CATTGISSMNTEAFF. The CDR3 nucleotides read TGTGCCACCACCGGGATCTCCTCTATGAACACTGAAGCTTTCTTT.

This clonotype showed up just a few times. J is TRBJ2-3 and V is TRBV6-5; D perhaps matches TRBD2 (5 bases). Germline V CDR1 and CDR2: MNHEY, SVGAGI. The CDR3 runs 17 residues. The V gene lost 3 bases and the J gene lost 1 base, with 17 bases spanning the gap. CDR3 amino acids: CASSYSRDLGGTDTQYF. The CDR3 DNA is TGTGCCAGCAGTTATTCCCGGGATTTGGGTGGCACAGATACGCAGTATTTT.

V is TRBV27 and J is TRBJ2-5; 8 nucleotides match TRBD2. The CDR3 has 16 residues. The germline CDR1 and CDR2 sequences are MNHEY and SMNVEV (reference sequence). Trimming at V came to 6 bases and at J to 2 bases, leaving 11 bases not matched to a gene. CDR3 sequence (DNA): TGTGCCAGCAGCAATATCCTCCGGGGGGGGCAAGAGACCCAGTACTTC. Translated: CASSNILRGGQETQYF.

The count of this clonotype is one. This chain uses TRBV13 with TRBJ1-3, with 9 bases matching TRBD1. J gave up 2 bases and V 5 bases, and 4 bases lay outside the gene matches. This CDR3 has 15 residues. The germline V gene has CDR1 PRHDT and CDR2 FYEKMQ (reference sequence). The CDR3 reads CASSRDRDAGNTIYF. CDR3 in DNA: TGTGCCAGCAGCCGGGACAGGGATGCTGGAAACACCATATATTTT.

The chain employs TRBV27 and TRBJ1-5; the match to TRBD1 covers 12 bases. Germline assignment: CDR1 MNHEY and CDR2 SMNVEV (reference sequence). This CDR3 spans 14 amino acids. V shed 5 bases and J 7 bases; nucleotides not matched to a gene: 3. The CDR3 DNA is TGTGCCAGCAGTCGGGACAGGGGGCAGCAGCCCCAGCATTTT. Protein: CASSRDRGQQPQHF.

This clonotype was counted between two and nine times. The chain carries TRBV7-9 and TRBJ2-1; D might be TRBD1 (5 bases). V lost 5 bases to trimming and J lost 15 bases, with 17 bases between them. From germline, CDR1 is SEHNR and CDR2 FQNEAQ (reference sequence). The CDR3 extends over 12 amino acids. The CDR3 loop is CASSKTANDPFF. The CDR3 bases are TGTGCCAGCAGCAAGACAGCAAATGATCCGTTCTTC.

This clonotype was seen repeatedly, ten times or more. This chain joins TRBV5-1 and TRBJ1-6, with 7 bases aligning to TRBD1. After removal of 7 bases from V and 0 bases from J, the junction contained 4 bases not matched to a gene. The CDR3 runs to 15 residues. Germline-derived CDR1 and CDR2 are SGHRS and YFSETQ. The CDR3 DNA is TGCGCCAGCCGGGACAGCTTCTCCTATAATTCACCCCTCCACTTT. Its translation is CASRDSFSYNSPLHF.

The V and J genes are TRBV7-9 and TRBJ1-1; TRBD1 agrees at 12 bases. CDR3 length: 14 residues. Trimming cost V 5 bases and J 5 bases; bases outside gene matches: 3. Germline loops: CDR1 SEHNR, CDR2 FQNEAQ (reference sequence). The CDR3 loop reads CASSGTGGFTEAFF. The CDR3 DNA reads TGTGCCAGCAGCGGGACAGGGGGCTTTACTGAAGCTTTCTTT.

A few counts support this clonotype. The DNA for the CDR3 is TGCGCCAGCAGCCGAGACAGGGCCAATTCACCCCTCCACTTT. As protein: CASSRDRANSPLHF. The chain has TRBV5-1 and TRBJ1-6, with 7 bases identical to TRBD1. Trimming removed 4 bases from V and 7 bases from J; junction bases left unmatched: 5. Germline V gene lookup returns CDR1 SGHRS and CDR2 YFSETQ. The CDR3 contains 14 residues.

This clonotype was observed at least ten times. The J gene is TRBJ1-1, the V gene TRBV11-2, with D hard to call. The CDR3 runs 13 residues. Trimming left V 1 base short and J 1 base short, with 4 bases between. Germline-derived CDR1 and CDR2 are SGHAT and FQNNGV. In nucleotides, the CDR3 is TGTGCCAGCAGCTTAGGCAGGAACACTGAAGCTTTCTTT. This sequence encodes CASSLGRNTEAFF.

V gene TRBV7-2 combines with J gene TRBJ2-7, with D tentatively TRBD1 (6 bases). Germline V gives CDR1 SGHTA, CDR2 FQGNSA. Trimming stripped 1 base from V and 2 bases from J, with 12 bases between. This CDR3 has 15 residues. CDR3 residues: CASSLGVGAAYEQYF. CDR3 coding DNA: TGTGCCAGCAGCTTAGGGGTGGGGGCAGCCTACGAGCAGTACTTC.

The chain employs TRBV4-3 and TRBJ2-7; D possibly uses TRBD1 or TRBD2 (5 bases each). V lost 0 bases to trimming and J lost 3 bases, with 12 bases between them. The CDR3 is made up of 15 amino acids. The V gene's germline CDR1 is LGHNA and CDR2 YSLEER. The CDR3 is CASSQDYGAGYEQYF. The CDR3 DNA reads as TGCGCCAGCAGCCAAGATTACGGGGCAGGCTACGAGCAGTACTTC.